The clone carrying this T cell receptor (beta chain) turned up a few times. Its target is unknown. These data originate in a study of CD8 T cells in ankylosing spondylitis. Study observations and caveats: A number of the motif variants had already been described in reactive arthritis synovial fluid and blood. Eight highly homologous variants formed a TCR beta motif that appeared characteristic of ankylosing spondylitis blood. According to the report, clones linked to the disease were significantly enriched in matched synovial fluid samples taken from ankylosing spondylitis patients. Clones linked to disease, bearing a CD8+ phenotype, were relatively rare in peripheral blood.

In making TCR beta libraries, quantitative 5'-RACE with molecular barcodes was used. Each CDR3 protein gets one entry after TCRdb re-called the 5' RACE reads with MiXCR. Found here are some 840,000 distinct CDR3 sequences, around 11% of them singletons; the top ten hold approximately 0.5%. This TCR derives from a male donor with ankylosing spondylitis. Input material: blood, either unsorted or a sorted T cell fraction (not recorded which).

The chain's CDR3 is CASSLVGGPNEKLFF. The CDR3 DNA sequence: TGTGCCAGCAGCCTCGTCGGTGGGCCAAATGAAAAACTGTTTTTT. This rearrangement joins TRBV12-3 or TRBV12-4 to TRBJ1-4; no definite D call. The V end lost 6 bases, the J end lost 5 bases, and 16 bases lay between the germline ends. This CDR3 is built from 15 residues.